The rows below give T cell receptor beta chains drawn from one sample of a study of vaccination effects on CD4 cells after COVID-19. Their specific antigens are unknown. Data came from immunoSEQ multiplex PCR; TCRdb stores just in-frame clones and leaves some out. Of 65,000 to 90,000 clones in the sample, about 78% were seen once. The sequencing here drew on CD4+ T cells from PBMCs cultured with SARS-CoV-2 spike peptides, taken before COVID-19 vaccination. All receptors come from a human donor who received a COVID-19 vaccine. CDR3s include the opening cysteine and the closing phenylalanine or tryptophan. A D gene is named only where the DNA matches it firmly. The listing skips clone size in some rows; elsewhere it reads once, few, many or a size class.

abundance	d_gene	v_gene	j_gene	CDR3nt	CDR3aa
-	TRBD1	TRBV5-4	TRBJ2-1	TGTGCCAGCAGCTTGGAGGGGGCAAGAATGAATGAGCAGTTCTTC	CASSLEGARMNEQFF
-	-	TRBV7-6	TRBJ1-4	TGTGCCAGCAGCTTAGTCCCGTCACAACTCCGGGACACAAAATCAACTAATGAAAAACTGTTTTTT	CASSLVPSQLRDTKSTNEKLFF
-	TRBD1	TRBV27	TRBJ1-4	TGTGCCAGCAGTCACAGGGGTTTGGATGAAAAACTGTTTTTT	CASSHRGLDEKLFF
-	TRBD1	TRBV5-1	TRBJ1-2	TGCGCCAGCAGCCCAGGGGGTGGGCTTGTCGGCTATGGCTACACCTTC	CASSPGGGLVGYGYTF
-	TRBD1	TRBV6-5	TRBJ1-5	TGTGCCAGCACCACAGGGGGGGTCCAGCCCCAGCATTTT	CASTTGGVQPQHF
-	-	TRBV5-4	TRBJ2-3	TGTGCCAGCTCTGTTAACGGGGGCACAGATACGCAGTATTTT	CASSVNGGTDTQYF
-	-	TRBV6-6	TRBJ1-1	TGTGCCAGCAGTACGCCTCGGGGGAGCGAGGGTGAAGCTTTCTTT	CASSTPRGSEGEAFF
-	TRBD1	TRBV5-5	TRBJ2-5	TGTGCCAGCAGCTCGGGAGGGACAGGGGTCCAAGAGACCCAGTACTTC	CASSSGGTGVQETQYF
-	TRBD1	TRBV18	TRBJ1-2	TGTGCCAGCTCACCAAGGACAGGGGCTAACTATGGCTACACCTTC	CASSPRTGANYGYTF
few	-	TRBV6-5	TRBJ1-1	TGTGCCAGCAGTTACCGATTCGATATGAACACTGAAGCTTTCTTT	CASSYRFDMNTEAFF
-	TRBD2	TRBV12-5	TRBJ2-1	TGTGCTAGTGGTTTTGCGGGGACTAGCGGCCTCTACAATGAGCAGTTCTTC	CASGFAGTSGLYNEQFF
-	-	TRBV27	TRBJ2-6	TGTGCCAGCAGTTTTCGTGGGGTATCTGGGGCCAACGTCCTGACTTTC	CASSFRGVSGANVLTF
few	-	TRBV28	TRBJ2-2	TGTGCCAGCAGTAACCGGAACACACGTTCCAGGGAGCTGTTTTTT	CASSNRNTRSRELFF
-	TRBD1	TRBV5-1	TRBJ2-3	TGCGCCAGCAGCCCTAGACAGGGATCGGGCACAGATACGCAGTATTTT	CASSPRQGSGTDTQYF
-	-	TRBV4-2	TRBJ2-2	TGTGCCAGCAGCCAGAGTTTTTCTCAGCAGGCAAACACCGGGGAGCTGTTTTTT	CASSQSFSQQANTGELFF
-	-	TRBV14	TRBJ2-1	TGTGCCAGCAGCCAAGATCTGGTGGTGGGGGGCGGCTACAATGAGCAGTTCTTC	CASSQDLVVGGGYNEQFF
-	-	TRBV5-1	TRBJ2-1	TGCGCCAGCAGCTTGGACCGTAGGAATGAGCAGTTCTTC	CASSLDRRNEQFF
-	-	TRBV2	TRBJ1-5	TGTGCCAGCAGTGACACCCGCAATCAGCCCCAGCATTTT	CASSDTRNQPQHF
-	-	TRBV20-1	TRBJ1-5	TGCAGTGCTAGTGAGCCCCCACAGCCCCAGCATTTT	CSASEPPQPQHF
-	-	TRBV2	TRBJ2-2	TGTGCCAGCAGTAGGTTCGCGGCGAACACCGGGGAGCTGTTTTTT	CASSRFAANTGELFF
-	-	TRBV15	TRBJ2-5	TGTGCCACCAGACAACCCGCCGGGGGGCCAGAGACCCAGTACTTC	CATRQPAGGPETQYF
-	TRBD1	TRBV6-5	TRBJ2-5	TGTGCCAGCAGCAACGGGACAGGGGAAGAGACCCAGTACTTC	CASSNGTGEETQYF
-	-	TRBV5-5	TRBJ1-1	TGTGCCAGCAGCCAGGGACCCCTGCACACTGAAGCTTTCTTT	CASSQGPLHTEAFF
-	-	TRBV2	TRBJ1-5	TGTGCCAGCAGGGGTTACGGGGGAGGCAATCAGCCCCAGCATTTT	CASRGYGGGNQPQHF
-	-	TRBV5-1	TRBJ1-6	TGCGCCAGCTCCTCGACCCAGCCGAGGGATAATTCACCCCTCCACTTT	CASSSTQPRDNSPLHF
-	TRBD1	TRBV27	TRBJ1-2	TGTGCCAGCAGTAAAGACAGGGTGAACGGCTACACCTTC	CASSKDRVNGYTF
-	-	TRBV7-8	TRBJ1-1	TGTGCCAGCAGCTTAATGGGACCGGGCAGGGAAGCTTTCTTT	CASSLMGPGREAFF
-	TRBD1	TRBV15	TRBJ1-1	TGTGCCACCAGCACCTCGGACAGGGGTGACACTGAAGCTTTCTTT	CATSTSDRGDTEAFF
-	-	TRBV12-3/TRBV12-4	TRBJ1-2	TGTGCCAGCGCTAGGGGGGATAACTATGGCTACACCTTC	CASARGDNYGYTF
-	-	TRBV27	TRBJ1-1	TGTGCCAGCAGTCTTTTCTCCTGGGCTGAAGCTTTCTTT	CASSLFSWAEAFF
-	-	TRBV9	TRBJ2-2	TGTGCCAGCAGCGTGGGGGTAGCCGGGGAGCTGTTTTTT	CASSVGVAGELFF
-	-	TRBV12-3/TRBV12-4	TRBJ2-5	TGTGCCAGCAGTTTCGGGTCGACCCAGTACTTC	CASSFGSTQYF
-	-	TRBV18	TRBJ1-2	TGTGCCAGCTCACCACCGGTGGACAGACCGTACTACACCTTC	CASSPPVDRPYYTF
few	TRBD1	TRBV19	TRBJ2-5	TGTGCCAGTAGAGACAGGGCAACCACCCAGTACTTC	CASRDRATTQYF
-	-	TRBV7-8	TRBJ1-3	TGTGCCAGCAGCTTAGTGGACGGGAGCTCTGGAAACACCATATATTTT	CASSLVDGSSGNTIYF
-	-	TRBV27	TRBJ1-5	TGTGCCAGCAGTTTTTGGGGAAACAAGCCCCAGCATTTT	CASSFWGNKPQHF
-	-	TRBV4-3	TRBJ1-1	TGCGCCAGCAGCCAATTTAGGGGTGGTTGGACTGAAGCTTTCTTT	CASSQFRGGWTEAFF
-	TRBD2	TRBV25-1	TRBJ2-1	TGTGCCAGCAGACTAGCGGGGGGGCAGTATGGTGAGCAGTTCTTC	CASRLAGGQYGEQFF
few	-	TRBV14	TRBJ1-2	TGTGCCAGCAGTCAGGGGTATCTCTATGGCTACACCTTC	CASSQGYLYGYTF
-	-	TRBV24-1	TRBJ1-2	TGTGCCACCAGTGATTTAGACAGAAACTATGGCTACACCTTC	CATSDLDRNYGYTF
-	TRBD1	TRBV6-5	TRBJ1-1	TGTGCCAGCAGCGACAGGGGGCTCAACACTGAAGCTTTCTTT	CASSDRGLNTEAFF
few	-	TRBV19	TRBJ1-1	TGTGCCAGTAGTCTGGGGGCCTCCCTAGACCTTGAAGCTTTCTTT	CASSLGASLDLEAFF
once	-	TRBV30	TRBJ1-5	TGTGCCTGGAGTGTGGGTCGGTACAGGACTAATCAGCCCCAGCATTTT	CAWSVGRYRTNQPQHF
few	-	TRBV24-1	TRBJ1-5	TGTGCCACCAGTGATTTGGGGGGTAAGCCCCAGCATTTT	CATSDLGGKPQHF
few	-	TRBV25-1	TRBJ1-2	TGTGCCAGCAGTGAGATAGCTAACTATGGCTACACCTTC	CASSEIANYGYTF
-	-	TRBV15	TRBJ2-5	TGTGCCACCAGCAGAGATACCGAGACCCAGTACTTC	CATSRDTETQYF
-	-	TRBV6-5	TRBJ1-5	TGTGCCAGCAGTTACGGCCGTAGCGGTAATCAGCCCCAGCATTTT	CASSYGRSGNQPQHF
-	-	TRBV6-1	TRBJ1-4	TGTGCCAGCAGTGAACCTCGGGACTATGAAAAACTGTTTTTT	CASSEPRDYEKLFF
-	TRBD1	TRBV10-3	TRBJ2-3	TGTGCCATCAGTGAGCCACTGAACTGGGACAGGGGGCCAGATACGCAGTATTTT	CAISEPLNWDRGPDTQYF
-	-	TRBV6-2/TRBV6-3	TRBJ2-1	TGTGCCAGCAGCCCCGGGCTCTGGGACAATGAGCAGTTCTTC	CASSPGLWDNEQFF
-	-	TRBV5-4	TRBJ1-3	TGTGCCAGCAGCCAAGGGGGAACCTCTGGAAACACCATATATTTT	CASSQGGTSGNTIYF
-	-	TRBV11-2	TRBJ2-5	TGTGCCAGCAGCTTCCGGTGGCATGGAATGGGGGGCAGAGAGACCCAGTACTTC	CASSFRWHGMGGRETQYF
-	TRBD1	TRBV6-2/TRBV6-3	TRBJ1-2	TGTGCCAGCAGTTGGGACAGGGTGAGAGGCTACACCTTC	CASSWDRVRGYTF
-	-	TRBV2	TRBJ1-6	TGTGCCAGCATCCAGTCCAACTATAATTCACCCCTCCACTTT	CASIQSNYNSPLHF
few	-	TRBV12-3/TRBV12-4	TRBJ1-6	TGTGCCAGCAGCCCATCCTATAATTCACCCCTCCACTTT	CASSPSYNSPLHF
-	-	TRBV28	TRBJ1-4	TGTGCCAGCAGCCTCCTCTATGAAAAACTGTTTTTT	CASSLLYEKLFF
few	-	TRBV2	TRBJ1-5	TGTGCCAGCCTCTCATACCGAAATCAGCCCCAGCATTTT	CASLSYRNQPQHF
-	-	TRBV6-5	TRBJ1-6	TGTGCCAGCAGTTACGAGCGAAGCTCCTATAATTCACCCCTCCACTTT	CASSYERSSYNSPLHF
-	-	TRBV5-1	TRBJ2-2	TGCGCCAGCAGATTTCGAAGACAGTCGAACACCGGGGAGCTGTTTTTT	CASRFRRQSNTGELFF
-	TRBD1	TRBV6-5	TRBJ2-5	TGTGCCAGCAGTCTAAACAGGGGCTGGGAGACCCAGTACTTC	CASSLNRGWETQYF